This section outlines one T cell receptor (beta chain) sequence together with its context. The record originates from a study of blood T cell repertoires in COVID-19. This CDR3 comprises 16 residues. Sequencing was performed with immunoSEQ multiplex PCR; in TCRdb, only in-frame clones are kept and a portion is missing. The table has about 340,000 clones, around nine tenths seen once. The chain combines TRBV1 with TRBJ2-1; the table gives TRBD2 as D, unverified against the DNA. TRBV1 has pseudogene status. The receptor's source is a woman in her late teens or twenties who had recovered from COVID-19. Source material: peripheral blood. In DNA form, the CDR3 reads TGCACCAGCAGCCAAGTGTTCGGGGGTTCCTACAATGAGCAGTTCTTC. Translation: CTSSQVFGGSYNEQFF.